Described below is a single T cell receptor (beta chain) sequence and its context. This receptor's antigen is unknown. No clone much larger than this one lies a single base away; base qualities are absent. There are 14 amino acids in the CDR3, from cysteine to phenylalanine inclusive. The kept DNA is CDR3 alone, 42 bases in frame from the first base. The V and J ends are trimmed by 4 bases and 8 bases, leaving 16 bases between them. Sequences SGHRS (CDR1) and YFSETQ (CDR2) are obtained from the germline V gene. The entire amount of isolated RNA was reverse transcribed using the High Capacity cDNA Reverse Transcription Kit, so the sequenced TCRB transcripts were expressed ones. Naive, central memory and regulatory T cell samples underwent deep immunoSEQ sequencing, averaging around 3.7 million total reads per sample. Sorted cells were lysed in RLT buffer and RNA was extracted with DNase-treated RNeasy Micro or Mini kits, depending on cell number. Each cell subset was processed separately to prevent cross-contamination, with patient and healthy donor samples processed together. The immunoSEQ multiplex PCR was used to amplify TCRB sequences from cDNA, generating 87-bp fragments that spanned the CDR3 region. Sequencing of the amplicons was done on the Illumina HiSeq platform. On the authors' methods: Synthetic template baselines were used to correct PCR bias computationally, reads within Hamming distance 2 were collapsed, and singletons that could not be merged were discarded. By aligning reads against IMGT, V, D and J genes, CDR3 length, and insertions or deletions at six rearrangement sites were assigned. Clonotype counts were normalized to sorted cell number within each subset before computing true diversity and Gini coefficients with the tcR R package. Repertoire sharing was quantified using the overlap coefficient calculated on TCRB nucleotide sequences. The table comes from immuneACCESS by way of TCRdb, which keeps in-frame sequences with V and J called. Part of the clones is missing from these tables; in studies checked, under half for an unresolved V gene and the rest for unknown reasons. Clone size and the V and J calls come from that table; the DNA yielded D and trimming. The sample table holds tens of thousands of clones, of which about three fifths were seen once. In total, the top ten clones hold roughly 2% of the sample.

This specimen comes from a study of beta chain features in type 1 diabetes (dated by TCRdb to the late 2010s). Some background on the complete study: Patients and healthy donors did not differ in mean age, gender distribution, total cell number or subset yield. Regulatory and stem cell-like memory subsets were isolated from only 8 patients and about eight healthy donors, whereas naive and central memory subsets came from all 30 or so donors. The study compared the TCRB repertoires of sorted circulating CD4+ T cell subsets in recently diagnosed type 1 diabetes patients with those in matched healthy donors. A total of 90 million to 130 million sorted cells were examined across all samples, and a strong correlation was observed between cell number per subset and RNA yield. Summary of the overall study and its limitations: In all four CD4+ subsets, TCRB CDR3 length was moderately but significantly shorter in type 1 diabetes patients. Because cDNA was sequenced instead of genomic DNA, highly expressing activated cells could be over-represented, though the groups showed no difference in activation or CD3 levels. Fewer insertions and more nucleotide deletions at VDJ recombination sites were observed in patients with type 1 diabetes, implying thymic rearrangement abnormalities. Because small numbers of individuals were included in the HLA sub-analyses, any influence of HLA type on TCRB rearrangement was left unresolved. The naive, central memory and regulatory TCRB repertoires appeared to resemble one another more closely among patients than among healthy donors. PCR may preferentially amplify shorter templates, but because patient and control samples were amplified and corrected together, any resulting skew would affect both groups equally.

Each donor gave one peripheral blood draw, around 100 mL on average, collected into heparinised tubes. Using a panel that included CD45RO, CCR7, CD25, CD127, CD95 and CD27, naive, central memory, regulatory and stem cell-like memory CD4+ T cells were sorted on a BD FACSAria II. Purity was above 98% for every sorted population. Right away, PBMCs were isolated by Lymphoprep density gradient centrifugation and were stained directly, with no culture step. So that batch effects would be minimized, each experiment stained and sorted samples in pairs, pairing one healthy donor with one patient. Source material: Tregs from blood. The cell subset or site label of this sample denotes: regulatory CD4+ T cells. This clonotype was sampled from a woman in her late teens or twenties in good health. This receptor chain uses TRBV5-1 and TRBJ2-1; TRBD2 is possibly the D segment (5 matching bases). The CDR3 is CASSPMDLPDEQFF. The nucleotides are TGCGCCAGCAGCCCCATGGACTTGCCGGATGAGCAGTTCTTC.